In this sample, the clone carrying this T cell receptor (beta chain) turned up once. The antigen is undetermined. This record comes from a study of PD-1 blockade in classical Hodgkin lymphoma. In the study overall: It was nivolumab at 3 mg/kg, given intravenously every 2 weeks, that patients received. Study-wide points: The CD4+ diversity rise by C4D1 was clearest in complete responders. When nivolumab was started under 1 year after ASCT, patients were excluded.

Libraries were prepared by immunoSEQ multiplex PCR; TCRdb keeps only in-frame clonotypes and omits some of them. The table lists over 90,000 clones, 80% to 90% of them singletons. Relapse after autologous stem cell transplantation occurred in every patient, and brentuximab vedotin exposure varied. Best response was recorded as complete response, partial response or progressive disease. Germline CDR1 reads SGHVS; CDR2 reads FQNEAQ. The CDR3 runs 17 residues. V gave up 5 bases and J gave up 5 bases, with 21 bases separating them. The chain links TRBV7-8 to TRBJ2-2, with D tentatively TRBD1 (6 bases). The sequences come from peripheral blood mononuclear cells (PBMCs), collected before the second cycle of nivolumab. The TCR sequence derives from a human donor with classical Hodgkin lymphoma. The CDR3 nucleotides are TGTGCCAGCAGCCCGGGATGGACAGAAATACCAACCGGGGAGCTGTTTTTT. This gives the protein CASSPGWTEIPTGELFF.